Reported below is one T cell receptor (beta chain). The antigen remains unidentified. The sequenced template was cDNA made from the entire isolated RNA. About 3.6 million reads was the average for naive, central memory and regulatory T cell samples. The method was immunoSEQ multiplex PCR; TCRdb's version includes in-frame clones alone and lacks a portion of them. Here the sample spans about 660,000 clones, 11% to 15% being singletons. The data originate from a study of beta chain features in type 1 diabetes. Study-wide results and limits: In every one of the four CD4+ subsets, TCRB CDR3s were moderately but significantly shorter in Type 1 diabetes patients. TCRB rearrangement may or may not be influenced by HLA type; here this remained unresolved.

One heparinised blood draw, averaging about 116 mL, came from each donor. The TCR sequence derives from a man between 18 and 35 years old with type 1 diabetes. Material: naive CD4+ T cells from blood.

This CDR3 reads CASSQMTRAPLGNTIYF. The CDR3 DNA follows: TGTGCCAGCAGCCAAATGACCAGGGCTCCCTTGGGAAACACCATATATTTT. The chain combines TRBV7-2 with TRBJ1-3, with D maybe TRBD1 (5 bases). The CDR3 length is 17 residues. With 5 bases removed from V and 4 bases from J, the gap between germline ends came to 21 bases. Germline CDR1 SGHTA, CDR2 FQGNSA.